Listed below are T cell receptor beta chains from one sample, sequenced in a study of beta chain features in type 1 diabetes. Some clones are missing from TCRdb's copy, which holds only in-frame ones; the method was immunoSEQ multiplex PCR. The sample carries about 47,000 clones, around 45% recorded once. Specimen: stem cell memory CD4+ T cells from blood. The receptor set was obtained from a man aged 30 to 39 with type 1 diabetes. Each CDR3 is given with its conserved first and last residue. Some rows mark clone size as missing; the rest say once, few, many or name a class of expanded clone.

j_call clone_size v_call cdr3_aa
TRBJ2-1 once TRBV27 CASSIWTGADEQFF
TRBJ2-6 - TRBV14 CASSQDTGANVLTF
TRBJ1-2 - TRBV18 CASSPGLTGGYTF
TRBJ1-1 few TRBV29-1 CSAGMNTEAFF
TRBJ1-1 - TRBV2 CASRGTTGGTEAFF
TRBJ2-3 - TRBV7-2 CASSSLGSDTQYF
TRBJ2-1 - TRBV6-1 CATQGVGRNEQFF
TRBJ2-7 - TRBV28 CASSSPGTSGGYEQYF
TRBJ2-1 few TRBV25-1 CASREYGGAPEQFF
TRBJ2-5 - TRBV19 CASRRLAERQETQYF
TRBJ2-7 - TRBV10-3 CAISAGQGLYEQYF
TRBJ2-1 - TRBV21-1 CASRGVNNEQFF
TRBJ2-1 few TRBV27 CASTPGQAYNEQFF
TRBJ2-1 - TRBV27 CASRREWYNEQFF
TRBJ2-2 - TRBV5-1 CASSLEREATGELFF
TRBJ2-3 - TRBV5-1 CASSLANGPPTDTQYF
TRBJ1-5 - TRBV19 CASSDRGNQPQHF
TRBJ1-5 - TRBV21-1 CLWETGSNQPQHF
TRBJ1-2 - TRBV29-1 CSVEVGRGMGGYTF
TRBJ2-1 - TRBV11-1 CASSPVFGGRALEQFF
TRBJ2-7 - TRBV28 CASQPQGLLVHEQYF
TRBJ2-2 - TRBV19 CASNPGLAGLGELFF
TRBJ2-7 - TRBV27 CASRQGESYEQYF
TRBJ2-3 - TRBV4-3 CASSQTHRDTDTQYF
TRBJ2-5 - TRBV29-1 CSVRGAETQYF
TRBJ1-5 - TRBV6-6 CASTDIGGDHQPQHF
TRBJ1-1 - TRBV4-3 CASSQDSGVGGAFF
TRBJ2-7 few TRBV6-6 CASSYSTQIYEQYF
TRBJ2-7 - TRBV6-5 CASSGLGAGSYEQYF
TRBJ1-5 - TRBV27 CASSPQGGGQPQHF
TRBJ2-5 once TRBV7-7 CASSPFTGVGETQYF
TRBJ2-1 few TRBV7-8 CASVPFAAESSYNEQFF
TRBJ1-5 - TRBV7-9 CASSLGTGSQPQHF
TRBJ2-1 - TRBV23-1 CASSQRKCAGGLRYNEQFF
TRBJ2-5 - TRBV9 CASSVGSGLETQYF
TRBJ1-2 - TRBV6-1 CASTSRAQGGYTF
TRBJ2-1 - TRBV7-9 CACSSPALGAREQFF
TRBJ2-3 few TRBV7-3 CASSLNWGQGKDTQYF
TRBJ2-1 - TRBV2 CASSVSNEQFF